These 19 T cell receptor beta chains share one sample of origin, sequenced in a study of blood T cell repertoires in COVID-19. Profiled with immunoSEQ multiplex PCR; TCRdb holds only in-frame clones, not every one. The repertoire holds fewer than 450,000 clones, with approximately 90% as singletons. Sample: peripheral blood. The receptors were sampled from a woman in her late teens or twenties who had recovered from COVID-19.

There are a few counts of this clone. V is TRBV10-2 and J is TRBJ1-3; 8 bases agree with TRBD1. V gave up 7 bases and J gave up 1 base; unmatched junction bases: 6. The CDR3 has 15 amino acids. Germline V gene data show CDR1 as WSHSY and CDR2 as SAAADI. CDR3 sequence reads: CASNRGQGSGNTIYF. The CDR3 DNA is TGCGCCAGCAACCGAGGACAGGGATCTGGAAACACCATATATTTT.

The chain is built from TRBV5-1 and TRBJ2-2; possible D gene TRBD1, 7 bases. The CDR3 contains 15 residues. Germline CDR1 and CDR2: SGHRS and YFSETQ. V was clipped by 1 base and J by 6 bases, with 13 bases between them. The CDR3 nucleotides are TGCGCCAGCAGCTTGTTTCAGGGGGAGGCCGGGGAGCTGTTTTTT. It specifies CASSLFQGEAGELFF.

V usage is TRBV11-3 and J usage is TRBJ2-3; 10 bases agree with TRBD2. The germline CDR1 and CDR2 sequences are SGHNT and YENEEA. This CDR3 comprises 16 residues. V dropped 5 bases and J dropped 2; count of bases not matched to a gene: 7. The DNA for the CDR3 is TGTGCCAGCAGCAGGACTAGCGGCCCACTCACAGATACGCAGTATTTT. It specifies CASSRTSGPLTDTQYF.

The chain recombines TRBV12-5 with TRBJ2-1; 10 nucleotides match TRBD2. This CDR3 is 16 amino acids long. V gave up 2 bases and J gave up 5 bases; unmatched junction bases: 6. Germline loops: CDR1 LGHNT, CDR2 FRNRAP. CDR3 region: CASGLQLAGVHNEQFF. In nucleotides, the CDR3 is TGTGCTAGTGGTTTGCAGCTAGCGGGGGTCCACAATGAGCAGTTCTTC. The full variable domain, rest sourced from reference TRBV12-5 and TRBJ2-1, is DARVTQTPRHKVTEMGQEVTMRCQPILGHNTVFWYRQTMMQGLELLAYFRNRAPLDDSGMPKDRFSAEMPDATLATLKIQPSEPRDSAVYFCASGLQLAGVHNEQFFGPGTRLTVL.

The rearrangement joins TRBV19 to TRBJ1-1, with a weak D call TRBD1 (5 bases). The germline gives CDR1 LNHDA, CDR2 SQIVND (reference sequence). This CDR3 spans 16 amino acids. Trimming took 6 bases from V and 1 from J, leaving 18 bases between them. CDR3 nucleotide sequence: TGTGCCAGTAGGGGCAGACAGCCAAAATGGAACACTGAAGCTTTCTTT. It encodes CASRGRQPKWNTEAFF.

The chain joins TRBV7-9 to TRBJ1-2; D is perhaps TRBD1 (6 bases). V gave up 5 bases and J gave up 5 bases, with 9 bases separating them. The length of the CDR3 is 12 residues. Germline V gene lookup returns CDR1 SEHNR and CDR2 FQNEAQ (reference sequence). CDR3 sequence: CASSTGRYGYTF. The CDR3 coding sequence is TGTGCCAGCAGCACAGGGCGGTATGGCTACACCTTC.

The rearrangement joins TRBV9 to TRBJ1-2; D gene ambiguous. The CDR3 contains 13 residues. Trimming left V 0 bases short and J 4 bases short, with 7 bases between. The germline V gene has CDR1 SGDLS and CDR2 YYNGEE. CDR3 DNA: TGTGCCAGCAGCGTAGACCCGAGCTATGGCTACACCTTC. This codes for CASSVDPSYGYTF.

The CDR3 DNA is TGTGCCAGCAGTTCGCCCAGACTAGCGGGAGAATTGGATACGCAGTATTTT. Amino acid sequence: CASSSPRLAGELDTQYF. This chain uses TRBV6-2 or TRBV6-3 with TRBJ2-3; 12 bases fit TRBD2. Losses at the gene ends were 4 bases for V and 6 bases for J; bases not matched to a gene: 11. Germline V gene lookup returns CDR1 MNHEY and CDR2 SVGEGT. This CDR3 region has 17 residues.

The chain couples TRBV29-1 to TRBJ1-2; D is unclear. CDR3 length: 13 residues. Germline CDR1 SQVTM, CDR2 ANQGSEA. V lost 5 bases and J lost 7, with 17 bases in between. In nucleotides, the CDR3 is TGCAGCGTTAAGTCGTACCAAGGACTTGGCTACACCTTC. Amino acids: CSVKSYQGLGYTF.

This clone came up once. J is TRBJ2-3 and V is TRBV7-2; D is uncertain. The CDR3 is 17 residues long. Trimming took 2 bases from V and 0 from J, leaving 15 bases between them. CDR1 SGHTA and CDR2 FQGNSA come from the germline V gene. DNA of the CDR3: TGTGCCAGCAGCTTAAGCCCTGCCTTTGTTAGCACAGATACGCAGTATTTT. Encoded protein: CASSLSPAFVSTDTQYF.

This clone was detected only once. The chain links TRBV19 to TRBJ1-3; D unclear. CDR1 and CDR2 (germline): LNHDA, SQIVND (reference sequence). This CDR3 contains 13 residues. V lost 9 bases and J lost 4, with 13 bases in between. The DNA for the CDR3 is TGTGCCAGGGTCGGGAAAAAGGGAAACACCATATATTTT. Translated, it gives CARVGKKGNTIYF.

The gene calls are TRBV4-1 and TRBJ2-7; 15 bases are a match to TRBD2. The germline V gene has CDR1 MGHRA and CDR2 YSYEKL. The CDR3 totals 16 residues. After removal of 3 bases from V and 6 bases from J, the junction contained 6 bases not matched to a gene. The CDR3 spells CASSQGLAGGNFEQYV. The CDR3 bases are TGCGCCAGCAGCCAGGGACTAGCGGGAGGTAACTTCGAGCAGTACGTC.

J is TRBJ1-1 and V is TRBV6-5, with TRBD1 matching 8 bases. The CDR3 runs to 14 residues. Germline-derived CDR1 and CDR2 are MNHEY and SVGAGI. With 0 bases clipped from V and 8 bases from J, the junction kept 5 bases outside the gene matches. The CDR3 nucleotides read TGTGCCAGCAGTTACTCGACGACAGGGGACGAAGCTTTCTTT. Translating gives CASSYSTTGDEAFF.

The gene calls are TRBV10-1 and TRBJ1-3; D unclear. V was cut by 0 bases and J by 10 bases, with 7 bases left in between. Germline V lookup: CDR1 WNHNN, CDR2 SYGVQD (reference sequence). CDR3 size: 12 residues. The CDR3 reads CASSESMRTIYF. CDR3 DNA: TGCGCCAGCAGTGAGTCGATGAGGACCATATATTTT.

The sample holds one count of this clone. V is TRBV6-1 and J is TRBJ1-6, with TRBD1 identical over 8 bases. Trimming took 1 base from V and 10 from J; bases not matched to a gene: 6. Germline assignment: CDR1 MNHNS and CDR2 SASEGT. The CDR3 extends over 15 amino acids. The CDR3 nucleotides are TGTGCCAGCAGTGAAGTCGTCAGGGGGCAATCACCCCTCCACTTT. This gives the protein CASSEVVRGQSPLHF.

The rearrangement joins TRBV6-4 to TRBJ2-7; D is perhaps TRBD2 (6 bases). This CDR3 has 16 residues. Trimming took 0 bases from V and 3 from J, leaving 15 bases between them. Germline V gene sequence: CDR1 MRHNA, CDR2 SNTAGT. The DNA of the CDR3 is TGTGCCAGCAGTGACTCGAGCGGGCCTGATAGCTACGAGCAGTACGTC. As protein: CASSDSSGPDSYEQYV.

This chain uses TRBV6-2 or TRBV6-3 with TRBJ1-1, with TRBD1 matching over 7 bases. The ends lost 5 bases at V and 3 bases at J; junction bases unmatched: 9. CDR3 size: 15 residues. The germline V gene encodes CDR1 MNHEY and CDR2 SVGEGT. CDR3 in DNA: TGTGCCAGCAGTACCTTACGGGACAGCGACACTGAAGCTTTCTTT. This encodes CASSTLRDSDTEAFF.

J is TRBJ2-1 and V is TRBV24-1; the D gene is possibly TRBD2 (6 bases). The CDR3 extends over 17 amino acids. CDR1 and CDR2 (germline): KGHDR, SFDVKD. V was trimmed by 4 bases and J by 5 bases, leaving 20 bases between them. DNA of the CDR3: TGTGCCACCAGTGAACCCGGGACTCGCAATCGTGACAATGAGCAGTTCTTC. It translates to CATSEPGTRNRDNEQFF.

The chain carries TRBV6-6 and TRBJ2-3, with 7 bases identical to TRBD1. CDR3 length: 16 amino acids. The germline V gene has CDR1 MNHNY and CDR2 SVGAGI (reference sequence). Trimming at V came to 4 bases and at J to 0 bases, leaving 7 bases not matched to a gene. CDR3 in amino acids: CASSLPYRGSTDTQYF. The CDR3 nucleotides read TGTGCCAGCAGTTTACCTTACAGGGGTAGCACAGATACGCAGTATTTT.